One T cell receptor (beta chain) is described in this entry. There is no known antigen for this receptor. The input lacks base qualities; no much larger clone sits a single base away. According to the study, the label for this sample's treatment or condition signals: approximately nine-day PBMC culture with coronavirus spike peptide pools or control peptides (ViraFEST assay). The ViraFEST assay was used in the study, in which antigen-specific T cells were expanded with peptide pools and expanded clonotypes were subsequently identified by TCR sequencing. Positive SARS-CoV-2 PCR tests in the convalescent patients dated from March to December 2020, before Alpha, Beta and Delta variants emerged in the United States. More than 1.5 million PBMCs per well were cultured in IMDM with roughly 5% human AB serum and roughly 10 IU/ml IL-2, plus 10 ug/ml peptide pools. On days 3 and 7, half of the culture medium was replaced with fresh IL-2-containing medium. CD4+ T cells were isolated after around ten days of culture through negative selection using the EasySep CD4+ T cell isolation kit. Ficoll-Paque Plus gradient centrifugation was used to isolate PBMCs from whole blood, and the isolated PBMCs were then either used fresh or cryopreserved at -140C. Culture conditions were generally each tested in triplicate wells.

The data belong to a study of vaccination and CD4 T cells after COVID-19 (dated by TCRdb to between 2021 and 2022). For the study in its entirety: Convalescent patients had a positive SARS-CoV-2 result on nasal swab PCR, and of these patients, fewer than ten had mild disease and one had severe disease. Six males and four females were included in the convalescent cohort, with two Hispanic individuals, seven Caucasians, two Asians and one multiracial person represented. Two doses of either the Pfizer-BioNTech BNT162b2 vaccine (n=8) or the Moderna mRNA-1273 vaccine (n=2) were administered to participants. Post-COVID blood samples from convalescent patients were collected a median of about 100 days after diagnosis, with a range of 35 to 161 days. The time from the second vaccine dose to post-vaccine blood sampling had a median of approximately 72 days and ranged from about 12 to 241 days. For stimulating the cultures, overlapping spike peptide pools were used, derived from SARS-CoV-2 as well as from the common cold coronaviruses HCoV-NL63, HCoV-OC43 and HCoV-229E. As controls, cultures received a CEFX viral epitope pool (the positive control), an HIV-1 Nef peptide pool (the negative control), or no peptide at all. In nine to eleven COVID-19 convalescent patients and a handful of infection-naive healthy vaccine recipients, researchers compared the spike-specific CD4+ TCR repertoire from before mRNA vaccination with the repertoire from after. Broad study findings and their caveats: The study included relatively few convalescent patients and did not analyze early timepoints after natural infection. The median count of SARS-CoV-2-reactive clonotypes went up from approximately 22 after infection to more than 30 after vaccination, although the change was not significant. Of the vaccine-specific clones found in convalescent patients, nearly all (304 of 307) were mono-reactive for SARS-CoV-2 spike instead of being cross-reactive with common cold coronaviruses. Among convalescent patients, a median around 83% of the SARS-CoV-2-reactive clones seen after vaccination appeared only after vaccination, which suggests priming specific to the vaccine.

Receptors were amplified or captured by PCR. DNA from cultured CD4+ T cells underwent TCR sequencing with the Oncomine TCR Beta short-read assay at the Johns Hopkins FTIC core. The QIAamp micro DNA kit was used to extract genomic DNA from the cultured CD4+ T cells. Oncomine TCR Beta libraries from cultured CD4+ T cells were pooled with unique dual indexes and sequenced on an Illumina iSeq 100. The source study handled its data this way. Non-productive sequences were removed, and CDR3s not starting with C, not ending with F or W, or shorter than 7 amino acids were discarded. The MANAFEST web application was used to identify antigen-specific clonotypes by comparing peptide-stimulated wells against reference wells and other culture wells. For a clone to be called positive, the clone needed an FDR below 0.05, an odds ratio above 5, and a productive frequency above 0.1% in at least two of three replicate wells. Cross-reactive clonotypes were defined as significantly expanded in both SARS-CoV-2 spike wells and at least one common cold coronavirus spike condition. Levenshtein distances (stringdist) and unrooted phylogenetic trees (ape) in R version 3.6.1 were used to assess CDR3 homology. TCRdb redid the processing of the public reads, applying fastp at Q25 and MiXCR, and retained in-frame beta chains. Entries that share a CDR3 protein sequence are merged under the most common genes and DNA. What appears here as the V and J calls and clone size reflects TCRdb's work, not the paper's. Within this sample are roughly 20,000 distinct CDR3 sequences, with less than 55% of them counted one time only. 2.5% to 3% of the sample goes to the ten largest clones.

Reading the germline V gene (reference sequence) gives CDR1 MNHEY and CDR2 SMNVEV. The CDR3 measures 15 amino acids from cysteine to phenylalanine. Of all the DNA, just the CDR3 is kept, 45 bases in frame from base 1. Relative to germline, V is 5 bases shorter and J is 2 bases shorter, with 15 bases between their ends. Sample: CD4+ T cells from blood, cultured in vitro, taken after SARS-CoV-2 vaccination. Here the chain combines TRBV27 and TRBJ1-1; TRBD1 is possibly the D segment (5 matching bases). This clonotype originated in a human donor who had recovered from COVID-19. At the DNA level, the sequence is TGTGCCAGCAGTGGTCGGCCAGGGATAAACACTGAAGCTTTCTTT. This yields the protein CASSGRPGINTEAFF.